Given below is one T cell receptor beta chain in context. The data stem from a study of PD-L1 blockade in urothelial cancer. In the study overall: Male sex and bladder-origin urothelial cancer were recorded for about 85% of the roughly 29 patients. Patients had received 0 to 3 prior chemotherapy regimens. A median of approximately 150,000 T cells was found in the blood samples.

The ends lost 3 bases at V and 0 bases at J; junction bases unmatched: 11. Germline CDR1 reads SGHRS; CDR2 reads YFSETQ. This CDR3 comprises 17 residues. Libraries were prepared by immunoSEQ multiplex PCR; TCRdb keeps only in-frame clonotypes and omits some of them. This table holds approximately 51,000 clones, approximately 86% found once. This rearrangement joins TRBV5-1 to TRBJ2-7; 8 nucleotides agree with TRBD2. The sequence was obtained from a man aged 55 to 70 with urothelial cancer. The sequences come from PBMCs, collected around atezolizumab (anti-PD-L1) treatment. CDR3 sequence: CASSSGGVDASSYEQYF. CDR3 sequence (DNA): TGCGCCAGCAGCTCCGGGGGGGTAGACGCCAGCTCCTACGAGCAGTACTTC. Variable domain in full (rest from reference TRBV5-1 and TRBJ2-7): KAGVTQTPRYLIKTRGQQVTLSCSPISGHRSVSWYQQTPGQGLQFLFEYFSETQRNKGNFPGRFSGRQFSNSRSEMNVSTLELGDSALYLCASSSGGVDASSYEQYFGPGTRLTVT.